This T cell receptor (beta chain) was captured in a study of T cell changes during pregnancy in multiple sclerosis. TCRdb's table, derived via immunoSEQ multiplex PCR, lists solely in-frame clones and lacks some. The repertoire holds tens of thousands of clones, over 90% seen once, with 2.6% in the top ten. V gave up 5 bases and J gave up 0 bases, with 13 bases separating them. CDR3 length: 15 amino acids. Germline V gene data show CDR1 as MDHEN and CDR2 as SYDVKM. The material was CD8+ T cells from peripheral blood mononuclear cells, obtained in the third trimester of pregnancy. This sequence originates from a female donor with multiple sclerosis, enrolled in a pregnancy study. This chain links TRBV28 with TRBJ1-1; D ambiguous. The chain's CDR3 is CASSLLQNLNTEAFF. The CDR3 nucleotides read TGTGCCAGCAGTCTCCTACAGAATTTGAACACTGAAGCTTTCTTT.